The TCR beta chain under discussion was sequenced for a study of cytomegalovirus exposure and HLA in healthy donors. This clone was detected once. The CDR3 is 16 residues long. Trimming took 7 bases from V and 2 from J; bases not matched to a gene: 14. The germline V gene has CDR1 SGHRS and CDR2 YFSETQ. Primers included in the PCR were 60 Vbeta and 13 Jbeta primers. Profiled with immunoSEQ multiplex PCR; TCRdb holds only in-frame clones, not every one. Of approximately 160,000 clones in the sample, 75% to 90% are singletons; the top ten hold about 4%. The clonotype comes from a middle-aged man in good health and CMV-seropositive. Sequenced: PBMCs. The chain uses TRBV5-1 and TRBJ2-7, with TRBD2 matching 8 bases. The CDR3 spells CASPLSGGGRTYEQYF. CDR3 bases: TGCGCCAGCCCCCTGTCGGGAGGGGGAAGGACCTACGAGCAGTACTTC.